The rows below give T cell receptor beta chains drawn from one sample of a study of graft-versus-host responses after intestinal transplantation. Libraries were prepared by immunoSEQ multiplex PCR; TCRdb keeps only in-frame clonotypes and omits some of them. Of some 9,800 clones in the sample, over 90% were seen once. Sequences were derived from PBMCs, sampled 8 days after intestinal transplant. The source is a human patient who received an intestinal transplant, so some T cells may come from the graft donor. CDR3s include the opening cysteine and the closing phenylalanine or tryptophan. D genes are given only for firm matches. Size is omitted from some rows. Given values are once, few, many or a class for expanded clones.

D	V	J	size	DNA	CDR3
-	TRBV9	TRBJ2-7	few	TGTGCCAGCAGCGTAGACCTAGAGCCAACCTACGAGCAGTACTTC	CASSVDLEPTYEQYF
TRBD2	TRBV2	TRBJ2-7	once	TGTGCCAGCAATGCCCCGGGACTAACTGCCTCGGACGAGCAGTACTTC	CASNAPGLTASDEQYF
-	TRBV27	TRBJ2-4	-	TGTGCCAGCAGTTTAATGGCCCGAGACATTCAGTACTTC	CASSLMARDIQYF
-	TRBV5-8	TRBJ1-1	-	TGTGCCAGCAGCTTGGGCAGCTTGAACACTGAAGCTTTCTTT	CASSLGSLNTEAFF
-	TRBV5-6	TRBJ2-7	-	TGTGCCAGCAGCCTCGCGGTCGCCTACGAGCAGTACTTC	CASSLAVAYEQYF
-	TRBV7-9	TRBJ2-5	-	TGTGCCAGCAGCTTAGAGGGTCAAGAGACCCAGTACTTC	CASSLEGQETQYF
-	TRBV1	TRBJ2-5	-	TGCACCAGCAGCCAAGGGGTTGGGGAGACCCAGTACTTC	CTSSQGVGETQYF
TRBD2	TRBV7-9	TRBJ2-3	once	TGTGCCAGCAGCAGACTAGCGGGAGGGTGGGATACGCAGTATTTT	CASSRLAGGWDTQYF
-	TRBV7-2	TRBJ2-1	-	TGTGCCAGCACCGCTGACAATGAGCAGTTCTTC	CASTADNEQFF
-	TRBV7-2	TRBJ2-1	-	TGTGCCAGCAGCTTACCAGGGTGGGGCTACAATGAGCAGTTCTTC	CASSLPGWGYNEQFF
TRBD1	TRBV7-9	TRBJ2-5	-	TGTGCCAGCAGCCAAGGGACAGCCCCAGAGACCCAGTACTTC	CASSQGTAPETQYF
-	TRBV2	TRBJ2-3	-	TGTGCCAGCAGTACCGAAACAGGGTCGACAGATACGCAGTATTTT	CASSTETGSTDTQYF
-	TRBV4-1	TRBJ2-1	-	TGCGCCAGCAGCCTGTTAAACAATGAGCAGTTCTTC	CASSLLNNEQFF
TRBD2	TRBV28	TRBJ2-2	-	TGTGCCAGCAGTTTATTCGACCGCGGGGGGGCCTGGTCCGGGGAGCTGTTTTTT	CASSLFDRGGAWSGELFF
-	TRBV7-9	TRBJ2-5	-	TGTGCCAGCAGCCCTAGGGGACTGTCAGAGACCCAGTACTTC	CASSPRGLSETQYF
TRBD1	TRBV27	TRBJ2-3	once	TGTGCCAGCAGTCTGCGGGACAGGAGCACAGATACGCAGTATTTT	CASSLRDRSTDTQYF
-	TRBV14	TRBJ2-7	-	TGTGCCAGCAGCCCTCCGGGACAAGTCTACGAGCAGTACTTC	CASSPPGQVYEQYF
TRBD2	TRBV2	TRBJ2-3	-	TGTGCCAGCAGGGTTAGCGGGGGGGCCGAGGCGGCAGATACGCAGTATTTT	CASRVSGGAEAADTQYF
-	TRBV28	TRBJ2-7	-	TGTGCCAGCAGTCCCAGGCAAATAATGTCCGAGCAGTACTTC	CASSPRQIMSEQYF
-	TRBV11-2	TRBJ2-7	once	TGTGCCAGCAGCTTGTACGTCGGAGTCAACGAGCAGTACTTC	CASSLYVGVNEQYF
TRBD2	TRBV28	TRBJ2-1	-	TGTGCCAGCAGCGGAACCCGACTAGCGGGAGGCCCCCGTGGGGATGAGCAGTTCTTC	CASSGTRLAGGPRGDEQFF
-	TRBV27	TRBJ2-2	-	TGTGCCAGCAGTTTAGGTTTCGGCACCGGGGAGCTGTTTTTT	CASSLGFGTGELFF
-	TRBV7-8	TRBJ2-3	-	TGTGCCAGCAGCCAGCGGGCAGCCCGCACAGATACGCAGTATTTT	CASSQRAARTDTQYF
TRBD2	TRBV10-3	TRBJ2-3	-	TGTGCCATCAGTGAGCCTGGCCCACTAGCGGGACGTACTAGCACAGATACGCAGTATTTT	CAISEPGPLAGRTSTDTQYF
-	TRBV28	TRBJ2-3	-	TGTGCCAGCAGTTTGGGGGATACGCAGTATTTT	CASSLGDTQYF
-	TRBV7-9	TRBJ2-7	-	TGTGCCAGCAGCTCCAACAGGGAAACCTACGAGCAGTACTTC	CASSSNRETYEQYF
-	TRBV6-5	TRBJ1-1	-	TGTGCCAGCAGTTACTCGATGGCTCCTGAAGCTTTCTTT	CASSYSMAPEAFF
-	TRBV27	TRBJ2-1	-	TGTGCCAGTAGGTCGGGGGAGACCTCCGCCAATGAGCAGTTCTTC	CASRSGETSANEQFF
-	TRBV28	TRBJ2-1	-	TGTGCCAGCATTGCGGCAAGCTCCTACAATGAGCAGTTCTTC	CASIAASSYNEQFF
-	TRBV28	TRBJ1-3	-	TGTGCCAGCAGTTTATACGGGCAGAGAAACACCATATATTTT	CASSLYGQRNTIYF
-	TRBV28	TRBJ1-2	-	TGTGCCAGCAGTCTAACGACAACGGATAACTATGGCTACACCTTC	CASSLTTTDNYGYTF
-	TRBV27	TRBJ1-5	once	TGTGCCAGCAGTCTAAGGAATAGCAATCAGCCCCAGCATTTT	CASSLRNSNQPQHF
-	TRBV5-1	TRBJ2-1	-	TGCGCCAGCAGTCAGCTTCCGAGCTCCTACAATGAGCAGTTCTTC	CASSQLPSSYNEQFF
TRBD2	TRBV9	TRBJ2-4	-	TGTGCCAGCAGCGCGGGACTAGCGGGGGGAAACATTCAGTACTTC	CASSAGLAGGNIQYF
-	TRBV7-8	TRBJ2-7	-	TGTGCCAGCAGCCCCCCCCGCGGGGGCCTCTACGAGCAGTACTTC	CASSPPRGGLYEQYF
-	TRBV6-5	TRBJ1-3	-	TGTGCCAGCAGTTACTCGATCGGGGCTGGAAACACCATATATTTT	CASSYSIGAGNTIYF